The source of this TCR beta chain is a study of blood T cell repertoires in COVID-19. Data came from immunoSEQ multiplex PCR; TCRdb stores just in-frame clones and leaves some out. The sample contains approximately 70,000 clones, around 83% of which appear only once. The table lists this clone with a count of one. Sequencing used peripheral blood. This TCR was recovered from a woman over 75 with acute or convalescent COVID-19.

This CDR3 is CASSVGTAGTGSGYTF. Written as DNA, the CDR3 is TGTGCCAGTAGTGTCGGAACCGCCGGGACAGGGTCTGGCTACACCTTC. The chain couples TRBV19 to TRBJ1-2, with 9 positions matching TRBD1. Germline-derived CDR1 and CDR2 are LNHDA and SQIVND (reference sequence). CDR3 length equals 16 residues. The junction had 14 bases not matched to a gene; V was cut back by 5 bases and J by 7 bases. The full variable domain, completed using reference TRBV19 and TRBJ1-2, is DGGITQSPKYLFRKEGQNVTLSCEQNLNHDAMYWYRQDPGQGLRLIYYSQIVNDFQKGDIAEGYSVSREKKESFPLTVTSAQKNPTAFYLCASSVGTAGTGSGYTFGSGTRLTVV.